These T cell receptor beta chains were read from a single sample in a study of T cells in Graves' hyperthyroidism and ophthalmopathy. TCRdb re-called the multiplex PCR reads with MiXCR, one entry per CDR3 protein. The sample includes around 340,000 distinct CDR3 sequences, about 15% of them seen just once. Material: blood. Source of these receptors: a woman aged 25 to 39 with Graves' hyperthyroidism. Each CDR3 is given with its conserved first and last residue. The order of the fields is J gene, V gene, D gene, clone size, CDR3 DNA, CDR3 protein. A D gene is named only where the DNA matches it firmly. Only some rows state a clone size, as once, few, many or a class for expanded clones.

TRBJ1-1	TRBV25-1	-	many	TGTGCCAGCAGTGGACCGGGACACGAAACGGGGACCACTGAAGCTTTCTTT	CASSGPGHETGTTEAFF
TRBJ1-2	TRBV27	-	-	TGTGCCAGCAGTTACTCCACAGGGATAAGTGGCTACACCTTC	CASSYSTGISGYTF
TRBJ1-5	TRBV6-1	-	-	TGTGCCAGCAGTGCTGCCGGGCGCGATCAGCCCCAGCATTTT	CASSAAGRDQPQHF
TRBJ2-3	TRBV12-3/TRBV12-4	-	few	TGTGCCAGCAGCAACTCGTTCATGGACCCACTCACAGATACGCAGTATTTT	CASSNSFMDPLTDTQYF
TRBJ1-2	TRBV29-1	-	many	TGCAGCGTCCGGGACAATCAAGGCGGCTACACCTTC	CSVRDNQGGYTF
TRBJ2-6	TRBV12-3/TRBV12-4	-	many	TGTGCCAGCAGTTTTGGGAGTCTTCTCTCTGGGGCCAACGTCCTGACTTTC	CASSFGSLLSGANVLTF
TRBJ2-3	TRBV24-1	TRBD2	many	TGTGCCACCAGTGAGGCTCCGGGACTAGCGGGAGCAAGCACAGATACGCAGTATTTT	CATSEAPGLAGASTDTQYF
TRBJ2-3	TRBV10-3	-	few	TGTGCCATCAATAAGGATATCGGCACAGATACGCAGTATTTT	CAINKDIGTDTQYF
TRBJ2-5	TRBV20-1	-	many	TGCAGTGCTAGAGGTGCCAGGGGACCGTCTGAGACCCAGTACTTC	CSARGARGPSETQYF
TRBJ2-1	TRBV5-5	-	many	TGTGCCAGCAGCTTTCTGTATGAGCAGTTCTTC	CASSFLYEQFF
TRBJ2-7	TRBV20-1	TRBD1	few	TGCAGTGCTAGTGCGGGACAGGGGTACGAGCAGTACTTC	CSASAGQGYEQYF